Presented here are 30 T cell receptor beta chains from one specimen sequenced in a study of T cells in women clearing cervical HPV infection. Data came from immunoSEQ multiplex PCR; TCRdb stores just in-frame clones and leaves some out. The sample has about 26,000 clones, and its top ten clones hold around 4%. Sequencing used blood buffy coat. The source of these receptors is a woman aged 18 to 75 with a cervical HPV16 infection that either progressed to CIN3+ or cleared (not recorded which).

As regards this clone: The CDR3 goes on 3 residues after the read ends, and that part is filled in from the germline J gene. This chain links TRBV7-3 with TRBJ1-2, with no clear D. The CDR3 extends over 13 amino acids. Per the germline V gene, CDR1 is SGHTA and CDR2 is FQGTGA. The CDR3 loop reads CASSPEGTDTYTF. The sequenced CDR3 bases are TGTGCCAGCAGCCCCGAAGGCACAGATACC.

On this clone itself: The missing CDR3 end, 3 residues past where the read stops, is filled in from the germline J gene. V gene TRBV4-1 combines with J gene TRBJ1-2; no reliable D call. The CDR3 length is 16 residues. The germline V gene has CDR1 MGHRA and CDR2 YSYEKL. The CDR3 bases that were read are TGCGCCAGCAGCCAAGACGTTACTAGCGGATCCTACGAC. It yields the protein CASSQDVTSGSYD. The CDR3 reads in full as CASSQDVTSGSYDYTF.

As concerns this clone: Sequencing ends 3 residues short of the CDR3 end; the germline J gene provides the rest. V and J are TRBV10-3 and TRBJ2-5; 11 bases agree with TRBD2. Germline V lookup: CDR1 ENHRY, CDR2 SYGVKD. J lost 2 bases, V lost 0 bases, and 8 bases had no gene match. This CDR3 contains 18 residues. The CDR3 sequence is CAISESTPLAGGQETQYF. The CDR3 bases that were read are TGTGCCATCAGTGAGTCGACTCCGCTAGCGGGGGGTCAAGAGACC.

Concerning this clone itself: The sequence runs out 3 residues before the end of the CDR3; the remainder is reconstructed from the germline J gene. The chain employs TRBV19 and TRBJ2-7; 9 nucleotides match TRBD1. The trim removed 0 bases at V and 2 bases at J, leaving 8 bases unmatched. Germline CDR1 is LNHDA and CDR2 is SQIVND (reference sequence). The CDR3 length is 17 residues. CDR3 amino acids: CASSIERGTGIPYEQYF. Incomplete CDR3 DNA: TGTGCCAGTAGTATAGAAAGGGGGACAGGGATCCCCTACGAG.

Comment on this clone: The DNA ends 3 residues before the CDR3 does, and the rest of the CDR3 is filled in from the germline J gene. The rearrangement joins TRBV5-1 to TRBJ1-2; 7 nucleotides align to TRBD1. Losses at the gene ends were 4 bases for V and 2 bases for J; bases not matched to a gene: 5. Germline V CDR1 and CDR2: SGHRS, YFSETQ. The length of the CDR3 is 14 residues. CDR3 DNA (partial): TGCGCCAGCAGCGGTACAGGGGTAAACTATGGC. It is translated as CASSGTGVNYG. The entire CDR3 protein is CASSGTGVNYGYTF.

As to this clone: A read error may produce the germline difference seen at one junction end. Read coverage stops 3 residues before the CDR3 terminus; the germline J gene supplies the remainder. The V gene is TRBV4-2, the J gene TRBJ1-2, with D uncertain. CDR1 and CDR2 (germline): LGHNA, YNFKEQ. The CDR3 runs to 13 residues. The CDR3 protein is CASSQDRGYGYTF. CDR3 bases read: TGCGCCAGCAGCCAAGATCGGGGCTATGGC.

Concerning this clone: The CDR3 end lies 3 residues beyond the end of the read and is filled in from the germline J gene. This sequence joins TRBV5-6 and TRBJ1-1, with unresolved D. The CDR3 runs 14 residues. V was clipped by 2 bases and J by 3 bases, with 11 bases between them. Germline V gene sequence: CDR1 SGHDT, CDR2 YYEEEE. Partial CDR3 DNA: TGTGCCAGCAGCTTAGGCAGTAAGGACACTGAA. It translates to CASSLGSKDTE. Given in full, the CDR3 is CASSLGSKDTEAFF. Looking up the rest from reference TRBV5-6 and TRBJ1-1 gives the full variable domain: DAGVTQSPTHLIKTRGQQVTLRCSPKSGHDTVSWYQQALGQGPQFIFQYYEEEERQRGNFPDRFSGHQFPNYSSELNVNALLLGDSALYLCASSLGSKDTEAFFGQGTRLTVV.

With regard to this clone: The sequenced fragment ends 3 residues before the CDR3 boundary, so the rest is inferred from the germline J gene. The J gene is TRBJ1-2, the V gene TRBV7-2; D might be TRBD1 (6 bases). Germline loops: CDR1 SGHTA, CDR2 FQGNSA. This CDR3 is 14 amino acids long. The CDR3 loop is CASSENGGAPDYTF. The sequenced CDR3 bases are TGTGCCAGCAGCGAAAACGGGGGGGCCCCCGAC.

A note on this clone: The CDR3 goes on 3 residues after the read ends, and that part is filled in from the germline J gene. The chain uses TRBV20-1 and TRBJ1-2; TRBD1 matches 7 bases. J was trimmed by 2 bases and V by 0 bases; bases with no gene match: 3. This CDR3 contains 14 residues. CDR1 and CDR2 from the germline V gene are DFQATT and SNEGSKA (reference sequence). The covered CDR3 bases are TGCAGTGCTAGAGAAGGCAGGGGGAACTATGGC. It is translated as CSAREGRGNYG. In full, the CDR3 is CSAREGRGNYGYTF.

The covered CDR3 bases are TGTGCCATCAGTGACTCAGGGGGCGCTAATGAAAAG. This sequence encodes CAISDSGGANEK. The whole CDR3 reads CAISDSGGANEKLFF. The V and J genes are TRBV10-3 and TRBJ2-2, with 8 nucleotides matching TRBD1. Read sequence stops 3 residues before the CDR3 end, and the germline J gene provides the missing end. The CDR3 runs to 15 residues. From germline, CDR1 is ENHRY and CDR2 SYGVKD.

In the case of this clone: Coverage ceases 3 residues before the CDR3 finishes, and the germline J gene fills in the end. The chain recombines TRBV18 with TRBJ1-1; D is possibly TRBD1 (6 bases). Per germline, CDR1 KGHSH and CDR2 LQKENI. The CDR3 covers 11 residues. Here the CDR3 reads CASSPVDRAFF. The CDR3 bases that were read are TGTGCCAGCTCACCCGTGGACAGA.

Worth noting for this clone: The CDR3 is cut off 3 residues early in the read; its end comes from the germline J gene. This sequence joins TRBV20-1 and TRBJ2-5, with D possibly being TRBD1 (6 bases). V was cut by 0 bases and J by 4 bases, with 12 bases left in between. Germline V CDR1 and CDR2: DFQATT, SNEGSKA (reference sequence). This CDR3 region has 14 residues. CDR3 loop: CSAREGGRGETQYF. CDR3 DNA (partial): TGCAGTGCTAGAGAAGGTGGCAGGGGAGAGACC.

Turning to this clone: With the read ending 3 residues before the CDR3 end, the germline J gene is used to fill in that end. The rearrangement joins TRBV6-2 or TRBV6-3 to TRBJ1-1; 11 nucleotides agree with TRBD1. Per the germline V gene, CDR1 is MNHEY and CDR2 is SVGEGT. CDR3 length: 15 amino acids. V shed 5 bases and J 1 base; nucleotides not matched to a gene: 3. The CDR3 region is CASSRTGGENTEAFF. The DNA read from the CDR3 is TGTGCCAGCAGTCGGACAGGGGGCGAGAACACTGAA.

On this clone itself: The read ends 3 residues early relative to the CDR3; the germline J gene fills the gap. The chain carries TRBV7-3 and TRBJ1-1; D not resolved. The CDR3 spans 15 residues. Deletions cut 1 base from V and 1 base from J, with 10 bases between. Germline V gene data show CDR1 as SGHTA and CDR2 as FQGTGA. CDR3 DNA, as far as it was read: TGTGCCAGCAGCTTAATCGACATACGGAACACTGAA. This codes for CASSLIDIRNTE. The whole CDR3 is CASSLIDIRNTEAFF.

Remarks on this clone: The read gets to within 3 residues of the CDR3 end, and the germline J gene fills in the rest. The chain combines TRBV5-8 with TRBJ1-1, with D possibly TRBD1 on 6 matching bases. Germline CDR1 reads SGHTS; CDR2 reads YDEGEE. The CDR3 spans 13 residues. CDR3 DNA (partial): TGTGCCAGCAGCGGGTTGGACAGAGTGAGT. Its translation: CASSGLDRVS. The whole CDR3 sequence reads CASSGLDRVSAFF.

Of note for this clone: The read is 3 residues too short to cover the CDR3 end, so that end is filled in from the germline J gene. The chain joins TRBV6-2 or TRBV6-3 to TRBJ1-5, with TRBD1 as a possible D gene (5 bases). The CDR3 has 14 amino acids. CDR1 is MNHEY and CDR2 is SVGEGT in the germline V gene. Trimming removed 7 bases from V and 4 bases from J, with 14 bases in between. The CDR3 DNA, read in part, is TGTGCCAGCAAAAAAGACAGCAGTAATCAGCCC. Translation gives CASKKDSSNQP. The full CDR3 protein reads CASKKDSSNQPQHF.

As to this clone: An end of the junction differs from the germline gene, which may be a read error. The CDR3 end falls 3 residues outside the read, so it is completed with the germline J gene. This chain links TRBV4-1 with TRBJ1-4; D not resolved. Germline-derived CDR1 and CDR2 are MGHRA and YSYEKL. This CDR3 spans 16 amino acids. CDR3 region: CANSQDGPGYNSPLFF. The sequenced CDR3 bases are TGCGCCAACAGCCAAGATGGCCCAGGATATAATTCACCA.

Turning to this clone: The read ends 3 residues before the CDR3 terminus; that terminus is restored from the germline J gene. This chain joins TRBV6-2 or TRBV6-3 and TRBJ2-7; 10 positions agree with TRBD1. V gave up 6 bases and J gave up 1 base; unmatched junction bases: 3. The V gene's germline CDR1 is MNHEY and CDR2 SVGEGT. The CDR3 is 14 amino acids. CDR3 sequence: CASSRDRGSYEQYF. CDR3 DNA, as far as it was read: TGTGCCAGCAGCCGGGACAGGGGATCCTACGAG.

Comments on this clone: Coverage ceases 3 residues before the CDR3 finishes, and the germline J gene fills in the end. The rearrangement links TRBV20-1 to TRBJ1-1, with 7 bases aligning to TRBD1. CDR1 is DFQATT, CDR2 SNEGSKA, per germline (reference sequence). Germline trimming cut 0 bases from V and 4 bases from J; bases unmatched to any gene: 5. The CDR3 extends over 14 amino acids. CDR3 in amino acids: CSARDRGGSTEAFF. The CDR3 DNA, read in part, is TGCAGTGCTAGAGATCGAGGGGGCTCCACTGAA.

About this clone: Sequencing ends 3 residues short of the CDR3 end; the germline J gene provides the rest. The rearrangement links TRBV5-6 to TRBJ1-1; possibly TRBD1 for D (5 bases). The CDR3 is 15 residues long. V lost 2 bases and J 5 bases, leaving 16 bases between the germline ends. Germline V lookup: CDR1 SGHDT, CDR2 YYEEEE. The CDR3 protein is CASSFYRPEGTEAFF. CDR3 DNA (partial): TGTGCCAGCAGCTTTTACCGGCCCGAGGGGACTGAA.

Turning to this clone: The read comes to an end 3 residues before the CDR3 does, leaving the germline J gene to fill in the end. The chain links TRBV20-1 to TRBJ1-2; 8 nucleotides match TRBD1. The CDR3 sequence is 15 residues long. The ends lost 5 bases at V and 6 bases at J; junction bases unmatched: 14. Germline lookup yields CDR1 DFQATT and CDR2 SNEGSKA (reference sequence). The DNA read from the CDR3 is TGCAGTGCTCCAATGGTCGCAGGGGGCAGGGATGGC. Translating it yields CSAPMVAGGRDG. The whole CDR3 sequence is CSAPMVAGGRDGYTF.

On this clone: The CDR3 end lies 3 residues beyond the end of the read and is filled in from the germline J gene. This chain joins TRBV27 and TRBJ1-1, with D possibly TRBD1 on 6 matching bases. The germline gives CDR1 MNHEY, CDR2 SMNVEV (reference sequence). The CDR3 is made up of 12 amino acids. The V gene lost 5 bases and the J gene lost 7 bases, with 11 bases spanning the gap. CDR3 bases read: TGTGCCAGCAGTCCACAGGGATTTGAA. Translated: CASSPQGFE. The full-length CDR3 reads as CASSPQGFEAFF.

The sequenced part of the CDR3 DNA is TGCAGTGCGACGCTGGACAGCGTGAACACTGAA. This translates into CSATLDSVNTE. The entire CDR3 protein is CSATLDSVNTEAFF. The V call is TRBV20-1, the J call TRBJ1-1, with a weak D call TRBD1 (6 bases). The read comes to an end 3 residues before the CDR3 does, leaving the germline J gene to fill in the end. This CDR3 has 14 residues. Germline loops: CDR1 DFQATT, CDR2 SNEGSKA (reference sequence). The V end was cut by 6 bases, the J end by 0 bases, with 14 bases between.

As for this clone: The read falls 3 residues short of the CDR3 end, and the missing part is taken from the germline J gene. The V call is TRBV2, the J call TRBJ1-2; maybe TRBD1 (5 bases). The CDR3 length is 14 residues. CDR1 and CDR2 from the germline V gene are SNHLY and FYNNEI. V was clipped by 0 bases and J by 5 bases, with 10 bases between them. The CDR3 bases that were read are TGTGCCAGCAGTGAAGCGGGACTGGCATATGGC. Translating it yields CASSEAGLAYG. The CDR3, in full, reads CASSEAGLAYGYTF.

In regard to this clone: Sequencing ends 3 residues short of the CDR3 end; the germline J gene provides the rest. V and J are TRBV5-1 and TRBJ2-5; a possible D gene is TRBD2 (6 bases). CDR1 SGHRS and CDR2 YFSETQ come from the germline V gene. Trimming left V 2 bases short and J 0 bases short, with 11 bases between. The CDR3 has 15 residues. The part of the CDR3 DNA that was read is TGCGCCAGCAGCTTAGAGACTAGTAACCAAGAGACC. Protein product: CASSLETSNQET. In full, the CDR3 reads CASSLETSNQETQYF.

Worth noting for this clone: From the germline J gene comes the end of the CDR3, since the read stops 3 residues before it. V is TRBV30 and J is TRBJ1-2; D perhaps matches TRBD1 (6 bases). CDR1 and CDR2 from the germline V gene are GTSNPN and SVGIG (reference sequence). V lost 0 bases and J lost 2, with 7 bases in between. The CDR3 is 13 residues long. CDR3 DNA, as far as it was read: TGTGCCTGGAGTGTGACAGGAAACTATGGC. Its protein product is CAWSVTGNYG. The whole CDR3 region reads CAWSVTGNYGYTF.

This CDR3 is CATSRGTGTSGNTIYF. The part of the CDR3 DNA that was read is TGTGCCACCAGCAGGGGGACAGGGACCTCTGGAAACACC. The chain carries TRBV15 and TRBJ1-3, with 9 bases that match TRBD1. The read ends 3 residues shy of where the CDR3 ends; the end is completed using the germline J gene. The CDR3 is 16 residues long. The V segment lost 3 bases and the J segment 0 bases; nucleotides outside the gene matches: 3. Germline CDR1 is LNHNV and CDR2 is YYDKDF (reference sequence).

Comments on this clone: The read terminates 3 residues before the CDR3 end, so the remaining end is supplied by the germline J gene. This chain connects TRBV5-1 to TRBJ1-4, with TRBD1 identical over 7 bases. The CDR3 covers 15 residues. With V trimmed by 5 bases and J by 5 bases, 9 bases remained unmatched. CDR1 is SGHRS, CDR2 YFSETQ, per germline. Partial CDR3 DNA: TGCGCCAGCAGTTCAACAGGGGACCTAAATGAAAAA. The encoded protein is CASSSTGDLNEK. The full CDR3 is CASSSTGDLNEKLFF.

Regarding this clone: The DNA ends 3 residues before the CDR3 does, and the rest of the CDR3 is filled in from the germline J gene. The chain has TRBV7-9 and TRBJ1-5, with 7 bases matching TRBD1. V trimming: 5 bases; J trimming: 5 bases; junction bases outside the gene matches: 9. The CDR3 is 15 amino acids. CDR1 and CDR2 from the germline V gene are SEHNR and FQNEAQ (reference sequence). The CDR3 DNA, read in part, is TGTGCCAGCAGCGTAGACAGGGAATCTGATCAGCCC. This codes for CASSVDRESDQP. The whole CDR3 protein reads CASSVDRESDQPQHF.

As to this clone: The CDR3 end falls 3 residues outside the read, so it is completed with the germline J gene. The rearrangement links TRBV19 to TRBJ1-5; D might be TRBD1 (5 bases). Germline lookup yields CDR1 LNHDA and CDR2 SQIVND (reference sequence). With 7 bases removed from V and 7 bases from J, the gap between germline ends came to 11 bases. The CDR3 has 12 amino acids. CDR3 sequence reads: CASTQGAQPQHF. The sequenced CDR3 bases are TGTGCCAGTACCCAAGGGGCCCAGCCC.